What follows are 25 T cell receptor beta chains derived from one specimen sequenced in a study of T cell responses to AZD1222 COVID-19 vaccine (dated by TCRdb to the early 2020s). The library was produced with the immunoSEQ multiplex PCR assay. Entries here come from immuneACCESS through TCRdb and include only in-frame sequences with V and J called. Some clones fail to appear in such tables; in the studies checked, an unresolved V gene covers under half of the shortfall, and the cause of the remainder is unknown. Here the sample has about 120,000 clones; roughly 90% occur a single time. Together, the top ten hold less than 4% of the sample. The time point tag for this specimen amounts to: baseline before first vaccination. Specimen: peripheral blood, collected on day 0 of AZD1222 vaccination. The receptors here all came from an adult in good health.

The J gene is TRBJ2-7, the V gene TRBV11-2; TRBD1 matches at 9 bases. V was clipped by 5 bases and J by 2 bases; unmatched bases: 13. The CDR3 spans 17 residues. Germline V gene data show CDR1 as SGHAT and CDR2 as FQNNGV. CDR3 protein: CASSPFNGRQGAYEQYF. As DNA, the CDR3 is TGTGCCAGCAGCCCCTTTAACGGGAGACAGGGGGCCTACGAGCAGTACTTC.

The chain couples TRBV4-2 to TRBJ1-2; a possible D gene is TRBD1 (5 bases). Per the germline V gene, CDR1 is LGHNA and CDR2 is YNFKEQ. Trimming stripped 1 base from V and 1 base from J, with 7 bases between. The length of the CDR3 is 14 residues. The DNA for the CDR3 is TGTGCCAGCAGCCAAGCTGACAGTAACTATGGCTACACCTTC. Its translation: CASSQADSNYGYTF.

This sequence joins TRBV6-1 and TRBJ1-2; the D gene is possibly TRBD1 (5 bases). This CDR3 contains 14 residues. V shed 2 bases and J shed 4 bases, with 11 bases lying between them. CDR1 MNHNS and CDR2 SASEGT come from the germline V gene. CDR3 in amino acids: CASSERRDSYGYTF. The CDR3 DNA reads TGTGCCAGCAGTGAAAGAAGGGACTCCTATGGCTACACCTTC.

For the CDR3, the DNA is TGTGCCACCTCAAGGGAGGGCCGAGCCTCACCCCTCCACTTT. This codes for CATSREGRASPLHF. The J gene is TRBJ1-6, the V gene TRBV19, with D uncertain. Germline assignment: CDR1 LNHDA and CDR2 SQIVND (reference sequence). Trimming left V 10 bases short and J 10 bases short, with 20 bases between. This CDR3 contains 14 residues.

This clone was found a few times. The V gene is TRBV3-1 (or the pseudogene TRBV3-2), the J gene TRBJ1-4; TRBD1 agrees at 8 bases. Germline CDR1 and CDR2: LGHDT and YNNKEL (reference sequence). The V segment lost 5 bases and the J segment 4 bases; nucleotides outside the gene matches: 6. The CDR3 extends over 15 amino acids. This CDR3 reads CASSSQGAGNEKLFF. The CDR3 coding sequence is TGTGCCAGCAGCTCGCAGGGGGCAGGTAATGAAAAACTGTTTTTT.

The chain combines TRBV2 with TRBJ2-2, with D tentatively TRBD1 or TRBD2 (5 bases each). Trimming took 6 bases from V and 4 from J, leaving 12 bases between them. Germline lookup yields CDR1 SNHLY and CDR2 FYNNEI. CDR3 size: 14 residues. As DNA, the CDR3 is TGTGCCAGCAGCCAATGGGACGGCACCGGGGAGCTGTTTTTT. It is translated as CASSQWDGTGELFF.

The V and J genes are TRBV12-3 or TRBV12-4 and TRBJ2-1; 8 bases map to TRBD2. This CDR3 spans 12 amino acids. With V trimmed by 6 bases and J by 9 bases, 4 bases remained unmatched. The CDR3 nucleotides read TGTGCCAGCAGGCGGACTAGCTCTGAGCAGTTCTTC. Amino acids: CASRRTSSEQFF.

The chain is built from TRBV18 and TRBJ2-7; 9 bases are shared with TRBD1. V was pared by 5 bases and J by 2 bases, with 4 bases of the junction left unmatched. Per germline, CDR1 KGHSH and CDR2 LQKENI. The CDR3 has 14 amino acids. The CDR3 is CASSFGQGTYEQYF. CDR3 nucleotides: TGTGCCAGCTCATTTGGACAGGGGACCTACGAGCAGTACTTC.

V and J are TRBV5-1 and TRBJ2-3, with 9 bases fitting TRBD2. Germline V CDR1 and CDR2: SGHRS, YFSETQ. V shed 7 bases, J shed 5 bases, and the junction held 11 bases outside the gene matches. This CDR3 comprises 15 residues. CDR3 DNA: TGCGCCAGCGAGGTAGCGGGGGCCTCCGGAGATACGCAGTATTTT. Amino acids: CASEVAGASGDTQYF.

The genes are TRBV5-1 and TRBJ1-4; maybe TRBD1 (5 bases). CDR3 length: 18 residues. Trimming shortened V by 1 base and J by 2 bases, and 18 bases separated the two germline ends. Germline-derived CDR1 and CDR2 are SGHRS and YFSETQ. Here the CDR3 DNA reads TGCGCCAGCAGCTTGTTGGGGGTTAACCCCGTTACTAATGAAAAACTGTTTTTT. Amino acid sequence: CASSLLGVNPVTNEKLFF.

This chain joins TRBV3-1 (or the pseudogene TRBV3-2) and TRBJ1-6; 9 bases map to TRBD1. V lost 4 bases, J lost 7 bases, and 2 bases stayed unmatched. There are 14 residues in the CDR3. Germline V gives CDR1 LGHDT, CDR2 YNNKEL (reference sequence). CDR3 sequence (DNA): TGTGCCAGCAGCCCCGGACAGGGGAATTCACCCCTCCACTTT. It is translated as CASSPGQGNSPLHF.

The chain recombines TRBV9 with TRBJ2-7; either TRBD1 or TRBD2 may fit D (6 bases each). Germline loops: CDR1 SGDLS, CDR2 YYNGEE. This CDR3 is 14 amino acids long. Trimming removed 0 bases at V and 7 bases at J, with 14 bases between. DNA of the CDR3: TGTGCCAGCAGCGTAGCCGGGGGCGCCTGGGAGCAGTACTTC. Its protein is CASSVAGGAWEQYF.

This sequence joins TRBV6-5 and TRBJ2-7; no firm D call. Trimming cost V 6 bases and J 3 bases, with 12 bases left between them. The CDR3 has 13 amino acids. Germline V gene lookup returns CDR1 MNHEY and CDR2 SVGAGI. The CDR3 sequence is CASSPRTYYEQYF. CDR3 in DNA: TGTGCCAGCAGCCCCCGGACGTACTACGAGCAGTACTTC.

The V gene is TRBV5-5, the J gene TRBJ2-1; 10 nucleotides line up with TRBD2. Losses at the gene ends were 6 bases for V and 6 bases for J; bases not matched to a gene: 9. In germline, CDR1 is SGHKS, CDR2 YYEKEE (reference sequence). The length of the CDR3 is 15 residues. CDR3 DNA: TGTGCCAGCATCTCGGTAGCGGGGGGAGTCAATGAGCAGTTCTTC. It translates to CASISVAGGVNEQFF.

This chain links TRBV6-5 with TRBJ1-2, with D perhaps TRBD1 (5 bases). CDR3 length: 16 amino acids. CDR1 and CDR2 from the germline V gene are MNHEY and SVGAGI. Trimming removed 4 bases from V and 4 bases from J, with 19 bases in between. The CDR3 spells CASSSFTAPGLYGYTF. The CDR3 DNA reads TGTGCCAGCAGTTCGTTTACCGCCCCGGGGCTCTATGGCTACACCTTC.

The chain recombines TRBV4-3 with TRBJ1-2, with TRBD1 as a possible D gene (6 bases). Germline CDR1 is LGHNA and CDR2 is YSLEER. CDR3 length: 14 residues. Between the trimmed V and J ends, which lost 5 bases and 5 bases, there was a span of 15 bases. The CDR3 is CASSRRQDQYGYTF. Here the CDR3 DNA reads TGCGCCAGCAGCAGACGACAGGATCAATATGGCTACACCTTC.

The chain is built from TRBV3-1 (or the pseudogene TRBV3-2) and TRBJ1-2, with D hard to call. Trimming took off 0 bases at V and 7 bases at J, with 9 bases between the two ends. From germline, CDR1 is LGHDT and CDR2 YNNKEL (reference sequence). The CDR3 covers 13 residues. The CDR3 protein is CASSQDRHSGYTF. In DNA, the CDR3 is TGTGCCAGCAGCCAAGACAGACACAGTGGCTACACCTTC.

The chain is built from TRBV10-2 and TRBJ1-1; D unclear. Germline CDR1 WSHSY, CDR2 SAAADI. This CDR3 spans 13 amino acids. Trimming shortened V by 8 bases and J by 2 bases, and 12 bases separated the two germline ends. For the CDR3, the DNA is TGCGCCAGCCTACAGAGTTTCAACACTGAAGCTTTCTTT. Translating gives CASLQSFNTEAFF.

The rearrangement uses TRBV19 and TRBJ1-2, with D hard to call. The germline V gene has CDR1 LNHDA and CDR2 SQIVND (reference sequence). CDR3 length: 12 residues. V lost 4 bases to trimming and J lost 5 bases, with 8 bases between them. CDR3 coding DNA: TGTGCCAGTAGTACCCGTGGATATGGCTACACCTTC. It is translated as CASSTRGYGYTF.

This clone was found many times. The chain has TRBV12-3 or TRBV12-4 and TRBJ2-1, with 10 bases fitting TRBD2. V was clipped by 4 bases and J by 15 bases; unmatched bases: 9. This CDR3 comprises 13 residues. The CDR3 loop reads CASSWGSGGPRFF. CDR3 nucleotides: TGTGCCAGCAGTTGGGGTAGCGGGGGGCCACGGTTCTTC.

The chain carries TRBV20-1 and TRBJ2-1; 7 bases map to TRBD2. CDR1 is DFQATT and CDR2 is SNEGSKA in the germline V gene (reference sequence). V dropped 3 bases and J dropped 5; count of bases not matched to a gene: 10. The CDR3 has 15 amino acids. The CDR3 protein is CSASSTWGGNNEQFF. The CDR3 nucleotides are TGCAGTGCTAGTTCTACGTGGGGGGGTAACAATGAGCAGTTCTTC.

This chain connects TRBV6-1 to TRBJ1-6; D gene uncertain. Germline V lookup: CDR1 MNHNS, CDR2 SASEGT. V was pared by 0 bases and J by 14 bases, with 11 bases between. The CDR3 length is 13 residues. The DNA for the CDR3 is TGTGCCAGCAGTGAAGCTCCCGAACCGACCCTCCACTTT. Translated, it gives CASSEAPEPTLHF.

This chain connects TRBV7-6 to TRBJ1-5; D remains unclear. V was cut by 4 bases and J by 3 bases, with 13 bases left in between. Germline loops: CDR1 SGHVS, CDR2 FNYEAQ. This CDR3 has 15 residues. The CDR3: CASSSSEGLNQPQHF. In nucleotides, the CDR3 is TGTGCCAGCAGCTCATCAGAGGGTCTCAATCAGCCCCAGCATTTT.

The chain combines TRBV23-1 with TRBJ1-1; D remains ambiguous. TRBV23-1 is treated as an ORF (open reading frame) with a function not yet certain. This CDR3 contains 16 residues. Trimming cost V 4 bases and J 3 bases, with 18 bases left between them. The CDR3 sequence is CASSLGSASPYTEAFF. As DNA, the CDR3 is TGCGCCAGCAGTCTGGGCAGCGCAAGTCCATACACTGAAGCTTTCTTT.

This chain joins TRBV29-1 and TRBJ1-2, with D uncertain. The length of the CDR3 is 13 residues. Trimming took 3 bases from V and 8 from J, leaving 16 bases between them. In germline, CDR1 is SQVTM, CDR2 ANQGSEA. The CDR3 DNA is TGCAGCGTTGATTGGCAGCACGGAGGAGGCTACACCTTC. Amino acids: CSVDWQHGGGYTF.